The entry below describes one T cell receptor beta chain. Its matching antigen is unknown. The CDR3 consists of 17 residues. Germline V lookup: CDR1 MGHDK, CDR2 SYGVNS. Trimming took 3 bases from V and 2 from J, leaving 14 bases between them. cDNA molecules carried unique molecular identifiers, and template switching added a universal primer site. TCRdb reprocessed the 5' RACE reads with MiXCR, giving one entry per CDR3 protein. The sample yields about 900,000 distinct CDR3 sequences, roughly an eighth seen once. This entry is derived from a study of identical twins. Overall study results and limits: Insertions ran lower in abundant cord blood beta clonotypes, though not in memory repertoires. In beta out-of-frame sequences, the excess sharing between twins was weaker.

The data were also submitted as part of a second study, on yellow fever vaccine responses in identical twins. According to that study: Twins reportedly mounted vaccine T cell responses that seemed partly convergent, partly personalized.

The V call is TRBV25-1, the J call TRBJ2-6; no clear D gene. Sample: PBMCs. The sequence derives from a woman between 18 and 29 years old in good health. The chain's CDR3 is CASSDPLDRAGANVLTF. In nucleotides, the CDR3 is TGTGCCAGCAGTGATCCCCTGGACCGAGCTGGGGCCAACGTCCTGACTTTC.